This TCR beta chain stems from a study of blood T cell repertoires in COVID-19. Study as a whole: Collection of acute and convalescent COVID-19 samples took place in the United States, Italy and Spain.

Authors' analysis steps: Amplified reference gene primers provided the basis for estimating nucleated cell counts. Measured with immunoSEQ multiplex PCR; TCRdb has only the in-frame clones, and not every one. V, J and clone size derive from that table, while D and trimming were established from the DNA sequence. The sample carries about 520,000 clones, approximately 85% recorded once. Germline loops: CDR1 LGHNA, CDR2 YSLEER. V lost 3 bases, J lost 9 bases, and 11 bases stayed unmatched. CDR3 length: 17 residues. The rearrangement uses TRBV4-3 and TRBJ2-3; TRBD2 aligns across 14 bases. The specimen sequenced was peripheral blood. This sequence was found in a human donor in a cohort sampled during active COVID-19. The CDR3 loop is CASSHGYGTSGSSTQYF. The CDR3 DNA is TGCGCCAGCAGCCACGGATACGGGACTAGCGGGAGTAGCACGCAGTATTTT.